A single sample is the source of the 3 T cell receptor beta chains below, sequenced in a study of blood T cell repertoires in COVID-19. TCRdb's table, derived via immunoSEQ multiplex PCR, lists solely in-frame clones and lacks some. The sample yields 150,000 or so clones, 85% to 90% seen once. The sequencing sample was made of peripheral blood. These receptor sequences come from a man aged 18 to 35 with COVID-19, enrolled during active disease.

The V gene is TRBV5-6, the J gene TRBJ2-3, with 9 bases that match TRBD2. V shed 5 bases and J 0 bases; nucleotides not matched to a gene: 7. The CDR3 is 16 residues long. From germline, CDR1 is SGHDT and CDR2 YYEEEE. In DNA form, the CDR3 reads TGTGCCAGCAGGACTAGCGGAACGTTTAGCACAGATACGCAGTATTTT. It specifies CASRTSGTFSTDTQYF.

The chain is built from TRBV3-1 (or the pseudogene TRBV3-2) and TRBJ1-1; tentatively, D is TRBD1 (6 bases). CDR3 length: 11 residues. The germline V and J ends were trimmed by 3 bases and 8 bases, with 7 bases remaining between them. Germline V gene sequence: CDR1 LGHDT, CDR2 YNNKEL (reference sequence). The CDR3 sequence is CASSHDREAFF. Here the CDR3 DNA reads TGTGCCAGCAGCCACGACAGGGAAGCTTTCTTT.

V is TRBV30 and J is TRBJ2-3; unclear D gene. Looked up from germline, CDR1 is GTSNPN and CDR2 is SVGIG (reference sequence). V lost 1 base, J lost 0 bases, and 2 bases lay in between. The CDR3 extends over 12 amino acids. The CDR3 is CAWSASTDTQYF. In DNA, the CDR3 is TGTGCCTGGAGTGCAAGCACAGATACGCAGTATTTT.